These T cell receptor beta chains were read from a single sample in a study of technical replicates of blood from a handful of donors. TCRdb's copy holds only in-frame clones and misses some; the assay was immunoSEQ multiplex PCR. Among tens of thousands of clones listed, roughly 93% were seen once. The sample consisted of T cells isolated from PBMCs. The receptors were sampled from a human donor in good health. Both conserved end residues are part of each CDR3. D genes are given only for firm matches.

v_call,j_call,d_call,cdr3_length,cdr3_aa,cdr3_nt
TRBV27,TRBJ2-3,TRBD2,17,CASSSGTSGRPTDTQYF,TGTGCCAGCAGTTCCGGGACTAGCGGGAGGCCCACAGATACGCAGTATTTT
TRBV29-1,TRBJ2-1,TRBD2,15,CSVVRYPAGVHEQFF,TGCAGCGTTGTACGGTATCCAGCGGGAGTACATGAGCAGTTCTTC
TRBV9,TRBJ2-1,TRBD2,15,CASSRAGGSYNEQFF,TGTGCCAGCAGCCGAGCGGGAGGGAGCTACAATGAGCAGTTCTTC
TRBV4-1,TRBJ2-7,-,12,CASSEYSYEQYF,TGCGCCAGCAGTGAGTACTCCTACGAGCAGTACTTC
TRBV18,TRBJ1-3,TRBD1,14,CASSPKDRGNTIYF,TGTGCCAGCTCACCAAAGGACAGGGGAAACACCATATATTTT
TRBV4-3,TRBJ1-2,-,13,CASSSGSFYGYTF,TGCGCCAGCAGCTCCGGGTCCTTTTATGGCTACACCTTC
TRBV7-8,TRBJ2-3,TRBD2,16,CASSLVLAGAVDTQYF,TGTGCCAGCAGCTTAGTTCTAGCGGGAGCGGTAGATACGCAGTATTTT
TRBV15,TRBJ2-7,-,15,CATSRPDRPGGEQYF,TGTGCCACCAGCAGACCCGACCGCCCCGGGGGCGAGCAGTACTTC
TRBV30,TRBJ2-3,-,15,CAWSVGGGPTDTQYF,TGTGCCTGGAGTGTGGGGGGGGGCCCCACAGATACGCAGTATTTT
TRBV7-3,TRBJ2-2,-,15,CASSPGSANTGELFF,TGTGCCAGCAGCCCCGGTAGCGCGAACACCGGGGAGCTGTTTTTT
TRBV4-3,TRBJ2-7,-,13,CASSQETGYEQYF,TGCGCCAGCAGCCAAGAGACAGGTTACGAGCAGTACTTC
TRBV27,TRBJ2-5,-,13,CASSLAPRETQYF,TGTGCCAGCAGTTTAGCCCCGAGGGAGACCCAGTACTTC
TRBV5-8,TRBJ2-7,TRBD1,15,CASSWGLGQDNEQYF,TGTGCCAGCAGCTGGGGCCTAGGACAGGACAACGAGCAGTACTTC